The 2 T cell receptor beta chains below were found in one sample sequenced in a study of blood T cell repertoires in COVID-19. Method: immunoSEQ multiplex PCR; TCRdb's copy keeps in-frame clones and lacks some. The sample shows about 150,000 clones, 91% of them seen only once. Sequenced material: peripheral blood. These receptors were obtained from a man aged 50 to 59 with acute or convalescent COVID-19.

This sequence joins TRBV12-1 and TRBJ2-7; no DNA check was done on the table's D call, TRBD2. TRBV12-1 is reported as a pseudogene. CDR3 length: 15 amino acids. CDR3 sequence reads: CASSSGRGAAYEQYV. The CDR3 region has the DNA TGTGCCAGCAGCTCGGGGCGGGGGGCAGCCTACGAGCAGTACGTC.

This clone appeared once. The chain is built from TRBV29-1 and TRBJ2-5; TRBD2 matches 12 bases. Trimming removed 5 bases from V and 5 bases from J; junction bases left unmatched: 6. The length of the CDR3 is 14 residues. Germline V gene lookup returns CDR1 SQVTM and CDR2 ANQGSEA. CDR3 amino acids: CSVPRTSGKETQYF. The CDR3 DNA is TGCAGCGTTCCCAGGACTAGCGGGAAGGAGACCCAGTACTTC.